This entry lists 15 T cell receptor beta chains sequenced from one sample in a study of blood T cell repertoires in COVID-19. Generated by immunoSEQ multiplex PCR, the TCRdb table keeps only in-frame clones and is missing some. The sample lists a few hundred thousand clones; around 85% were seen once. Specimen: PBMCs or T cells enriched from blood (not recorded which). These receptors all come from a man aged 25-45 years who had recovered from COVID-19.

This clone came up a few times. CDR3 nucleotides: TGTGCCAGCAGTCGGGACAGGGGACGCTATGGCTACACCTTC. Protein: CASSRDRGRYGYTF. The rearrangement uses TRBV5-6 and TRBJ1-2; 10 bases are shared with TRBD1. The germline gives CDR1 SGHDT, CDR2 YYEEEE. Trimming took 5 bases from V and 4 from J; bases not matched to a gene: 5. This CDR3 has 14 residues. The whole variable domain, remainder taken from reference TRBV5-6 and TRBJ1-2, is DAGVTQSPTHLIKTRGQQVTLRCSPKSGHDTVSWYQQALGQGPQFIFQYYEEEERQRGNFPDRFSGHQFPNYSSELNVNALLLGDSALYLCASSRDRGRYGYTFGSGTRLTVV.

The CDR3 DNA sequence: TGTGCCAGCAGCCCGCGACAGCACGGGGAGCTGTTTTTT. Its translation: CASSPRQHGELFF. The chain combines TRBV14 with TRBJ2-2; tentative D call: TRBD1 (5 bases). CDR3 size: 13 residues. With 4 bases removed from V and 7 bases from J, the gap between germline ends came to 10 bases. Germline V gives CDR1 SGHDN, CDR2 FVKESK.

Points on this clone: In the same sample, other DNA sequences code for this CDR3. This rearrangement joins TRBV9 to TRBJ2-1; D not certain. Trimming took off 3 bases at V and 1 base at J, with 5 bases between the two ends. CDR3 size: 13 residues. Per germline, CDR1 SGDLS and CDR2 YYNGEE. In nucleotides, the CDR3 is TGTGCCAGCAGCGGTAGTTCCTACAATGAGCAGTTCTTC. Its protein is CASSGSSYNEQFF.

The chain joins TRBV5-6 to TRBJ1-1; no definite D call. The V gene lost 4 bases and the J gene lost 7 bases, with 17 bases spanning the gap. This CDR3 is built from 14 residues. CDR1 SGHDT and CDR2 YYEEEE come from the germline V gene. The CDR3 DNA follows: TGTGCCAGCAGCCTCAGCGGGCCGTTAAGTGAAGCTTTCTTT. Protein: CASSLSGPLSEAFF.

The CDR3 DNA follows: TGTGCCAGCAGCCGCCTAAGGGGGGGGATCTCTGGGGCCAACGTCCTGACTTTC. Its protein product is CASSRLRGGISGANVLTF. This chain links TRBV5-8 with TRBJ2-6, with D possibly matching TRBD2 (7 bases). The V gene lost 4 bases and the J gene lost 0 bases, with 17 bases spanning the gap. Germline V gene lookup returns CDR1 SGHTS and CDR2 YDEGEE. The CDR3 totals 18 residues.

The chain has TRBV29-1 and TRBJ1-2, with D possibly being TRBD1 (6 bases). Between the trimmed V and J ends, which lost 4 bases and 3 bases, there was a span of 12 bases. In germline, CDR1 is SQVTM, CDR2 ANQGSEA. The CDR3 is made up of 13 amino acids. The CDR3 region has the DNA TGCAGCGTTGGTCGCAGGGGCGACTATGGCTACACCTTC. Translation: CSVGRRGDYGYTF. Looking up the rest from reference TRBV29-1 and TRBJ1-2 gives the full variable domain: SAVISQKPSRDICQRGTSLTIQCQVDSQVTMMFWYRQQPGQSLTLIATANQGSEATYESGFVIDKFPISRPNLTFSTLTVSNMSPEDSSIYLCSVGRRGDYGYTFGSGTRLTVV.

The chain has TRBV19 and TRBJ1-5; 7 bases line up with TRBD1. J was trimmed by 7 bases and V by 5 bases; bases with no gene match: 8. This CDR3 contains 14 residues. CDR1 is LNHDA and CDR2 is SQIVND in the germline V gene (reference sequence). In nucleotides, the CDR3 is TGTGCCAGTAGTGTGACAGGGTTCGGGCAGCCCCAGCATTTT. It translates to CASSVTGFGQPQHF.

The count of this clone is one. This chain joins TRBV7-8 and TRBJ1-1, with D perhaps matching TRBD1 (5 bases). The CDR3 is 15 residues long. Trimming pared 2 bases from V and 6 bases from J, leaving 16 bases between. From germline, CDR1 is SGHVS and CDR2 FQNEAQ. CDR3 amino acids: CASSLNSQGLSEAFF. The CDR3 coding sequence is TGTGCCAGCAGCTTAAATTCCCAGGGCCTATCTGAAGCTTTCTTT.

With regard to this clone: Other DNA variants within this sample encode the same CDR3. The V and J genes are TRBV3-1 (or the pseudogene TRBV3-2) and TRBJ2-5, with TRBD2 as a possible D gene (5 bases). Trimming left V 6 bases short and J 2 bases short, with 10 bases between. CDR3 length equals 13 residues. Germline lookup yields CDR1 LGHDT and CDR2 YNNKEL (reference sequence). The CDR3 bases are TGTGCCAGCAGTCTCCGGGGTCAAGAGACCCAGTACTTC. The encoded protein is CASSLRGQETQYF.

The chain carries TRBV15 and TRBJ2-5; 8 bases line up with TRBD2. This CDR3 region has 16 residues. Germline V gene data show CDR1 as LNHNV and CDR2 as YYDKDF (reference sequence). V trimming: 0 bases; J trimming: 5 bases; junction bases outside the gene matches: 8. CDR3 nucleotides: TGTGCCACCAGCAGAGATAAGGGACTAGGGAGGGAGACCCAGTACTTC. Translated: CATSRDKGLGRETQYF.

CDR3 DNA sequence: TGTGCCAGCAGTACCCTGAGGGACAGACAAGAGACCCAGTACTTC. Its protein product is CASSTLRDRQETQYF. V usage is TRBV6-6 and J usage is TRBJ2-5; 7 bases align to TRBD1. CDR3 length equals 15 residues. Per the germline V gene, CDR1 is MNHNY and CDR2 is SVGAGI (reference sequence). With V trimmed by 5 bases and J by 2 bases, 8 bases remained unmatched.

The chain joins TRBV4-2 to TRBJ1-2; TRBD1 might be the D (6 bases). The CDR3 is 13 amino acids. The ends were cut back, 3 bases at V and 5 bases at J, with 10 bases in the middle. Germline V CDR1 and CDR2: LGHNA, YNFKEQ. In DNA form, the CDR3 reads TGTGCCAGCAGCCAGACTCAGGGGTATGGCTACACCTTC. Amino acids: CASSQTQGYGYTF.

The chain uses TRBV18 and TRBJ2-3; 7 nucleotides match TRBD1. The CDR3 loop spans 15 amino acids. CDR1 and CDR2 (germline): KGHSH, LQKENI. The trim removed 3 bases at V and 9 bases at J, leaving 12 bases unmatched. The CDR3, as DNA: TGTGCCAGCTCACCCTCACCTCTGACAGGGTCGACGCAGTATTTT. Amino acids: CASSPSPLTGSTQYF.

The J gene is TRBJ1-1, the V gene TRBV6-4, with D possibly TRBD1 on 5 matching bases. Deletions cut 6 bases from V and 5 bases from J, with 10 bases between. Looked up from germline, CDR1 is MRHNA and CDR2 is SNTAGT. The CDR3 consists of 12 residues. The CDR3 sequence is CASSNQGTEAFF. For the CDR3, the DNA is TGTGCCAGCAGCAACCAGGGAACTGAAGCTTTCTTT.

This clone was seen once. The chain couples TRBV4-2 to TRBJ2-3; 7 nucleotides match TRBD1. CDR1 LGHNA and CDR2 YNFKEQ come from the germline V gene. Losses at the gene ends were 2 bases for V and 4 bases for J; bases not matched to a gene: 6. CDR3 size: 15 residues. CDR3 residues: CASSQHRGNPDTQYF. DNA of the CDR3: TGTGCCAGCAGCCAACACAGGGGAAACCCAGATACGCAGTATTTT.